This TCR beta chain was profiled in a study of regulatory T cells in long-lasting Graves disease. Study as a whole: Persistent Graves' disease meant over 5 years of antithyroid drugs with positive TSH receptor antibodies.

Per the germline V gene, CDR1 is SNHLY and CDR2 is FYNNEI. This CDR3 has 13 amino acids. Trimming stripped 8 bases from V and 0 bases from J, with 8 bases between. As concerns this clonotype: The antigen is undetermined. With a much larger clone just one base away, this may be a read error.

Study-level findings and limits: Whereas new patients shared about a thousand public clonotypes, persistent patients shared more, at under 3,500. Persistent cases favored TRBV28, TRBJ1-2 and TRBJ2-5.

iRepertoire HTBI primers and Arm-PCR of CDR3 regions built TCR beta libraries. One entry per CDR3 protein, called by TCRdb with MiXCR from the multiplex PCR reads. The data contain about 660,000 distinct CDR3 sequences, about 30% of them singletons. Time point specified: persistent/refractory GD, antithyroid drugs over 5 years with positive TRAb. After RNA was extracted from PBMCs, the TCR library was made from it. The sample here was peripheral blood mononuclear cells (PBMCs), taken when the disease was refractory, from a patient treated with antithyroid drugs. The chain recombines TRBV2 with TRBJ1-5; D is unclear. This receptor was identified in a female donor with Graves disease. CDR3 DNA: TGTGCCAGCGACTTAGATAGCAATCAGCCCCAGCATTTT. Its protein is CASDLDSNQPQHF.